These 16 T cell receptor beta chains originate from one sample sequenced in a study of CD8+ T cells in alopecia areata. Extracted from the samples, RNA was reverse transcribed into cDNA to serve as the sequencing template. TCRdb's copy holds only in-frame clones and misses some; the assay was immunoSEQ multiplex PCR. Of around 190,000 clones detected, around 60% appear once; the ten largest clones hold about 1.3%. Treatment described: oral pan-JAK inhibitor, 5-10 mg twice daily. This material consisted of CD4+ T cells sorted from blood, taken between weeks 49 and 50, from a patient treated with tofacitinib. The receptor source for this set is a human donor with alopecia areata.

The chain couples TRBV27 to TRBJ2-3, with TRBD2 as a possible D gene (5 bases). The germline V and J ends were trimmed by 7 bases and 3 bases, with 14 bases remaining between them. The germline V gene encodes CDR1 MNHEY and CDR2 SMNVEV (reference sequence). This CDR3 has 14 residues. CDR3 nucleotides: TGTGCCAGCACGGGTCGGGGTTTAACAGATACGCAGTATTTT. Its protein product is CASTGRGLTDTQYF.

The chain has TRBV25-1 and TRBJ2-1, with 9 bases matching TRBD2. This CDR3 has 16 residues. V was clipped by 1 base and J by 10 bases; unmatched bases: 11. Germline V gene data show CDR1 as MGHDK and CDR2 as SYGVNS. DNA of the CDR3: TGTGCCAGCAGTGAATGGGGCGGGGGGGCCGTCCGGGAGCAGTTCTTC. Protein: CASSEWGGGAVREQFF.

The chain employs TRBV30 and TRBJ1-6; 12 bases map to TRBD1. CDR1 and CDR2 from the germline V gene are GTSNPN and SVGIG (reference sequence). This CDR3 is built from 16 residues. The trim removed 1 base at V and 6 bases at J, leaving 4 bases unmatched. For the CDR3, the DNA is TGTGCCTGGAGTGGGGGACAGGGGGCCGTTAATTCACCCCTCCACTTT. It yields the protein CAWSGGQGAVNSPLHF.

The chain joins TRBV5-6 to TRBJ1-6; tentatively, D is TRBD1 (5 bases). The V end lost 0 bases, the J end lost 7 bases, and 8 bases lay between the germline ends. The germline CDR1 and CDR2 sequences are SGHDT and YYEEEE. This CDR3 contains 14 residues. The DNA of the CDR3 is TGTGCCAGCAGCTTGGAACAGGCAAATTCACCCCTCCACTTT. Encoded protein: CASSLEQANSPLHF.

This rearrangement joins TRBV4-3 to TRBJ2-5, with D perhaps being TRBD1 or TRBD2 (6 bases each). CDR1 is LGHNA, CDR2 YSLEER, per germline. V was trimmed by 0 bases and J by 7 bases, leaving 18 bases between them. This CDR3 spans 16 amino acids. CDR3 in DNA: TGCGCCAGCAGCCAAGATAATATGGCGGGACAATGGACCCAGTACTTC. The encoded protein is CASSQDNMAGQWTQYF.

The chain links TRBV6-6 to TRBJ2-5; tentatively, D is TRBD2 (5 bases). Germline V gene lookup returns CDR1 MNHNY and CDR2 SVGAGI (reference sequence). The CDR3 runs 15 residues. V was cut by 8 bases and J by 2 bases, with 18 bases left in between. The CDR3 bases are TGTGCCAGCCAGACCCCGAGCGGCTTACAAGAGACCCAGTACTTC. Translated, it gives CASQTPSGLQETQYF.

This clone was counted a few times. The V gene is TRBV30, the J gene TRBJ2-1; D not resolved. This CDR3 spans 14 amino acids. V lost 2 bases and J 4 bases, leaving 12 bases between the germline ends. CDR1 and CDR2 from the germline V gene are GTSNPN and SVGIG (reference sequence). The CDR3: CAWSPSGLYNEQFF. In DNA, the CDR3 is TGTGCCTGGAGTCCCTCGGGCTTATACAATGAGCAGTTCTTC.

V and J are TRBV7-2 and TRBJ2-5, with TRBD2 matching over 10 bases. V lost 2 bases, J lost 7 bases, and 4 bases stayed unmatched. Per germline, CDR1 SGHTA and CDR2 FQGNSA. CDR3 size: 14 residues. As DNA, the CDR3 is TGTGCCAGCAGCTTACGGCTAGCGGGAGCGACCCAGTACTTC. It specifies CASSLRLAGATQYF.

The J gene is TRBJ2-7, the V gene TRBV30; TRBD1 agrees at 7 bases. This CDR3 has 15 residues. Losses at the gene ends were 2 bases for V and 2 bases for J; bases not matched to a gene: 9. The germline gives CDR1 GTSNPN, CDR2 SVGIG (reference sequence). As DNA, the CDR3 is TGTGCCTGGAGTCCCGGGACAGTCAAACCCTACGAGCAGTACTTC. It codes for CAWSPGTVKPYEQYF.

In this sample, this clone turned up once. The J gene is TRBJ2-7, the V gene TRBV2; 11 bases are shared with TRBD1. This CDR3 region has 13 residues. Losses at the gene ends were 8 bases for V and 5 bases for J; bases not matched to a gene: 5. Germline V gene lookup returns CDR1 SNHLY and CDR2 FYNNEI. CDR3 sequence: CASQEGQGDEQYF. The CDR3 region has the DNA TGTGCCAGCCAGGAGGGACAGGGGGACGAGCAGTACTTC.

The chain is built from TRBV5-1 and TRBJ2-7; D may be TRBD1 (5 bases). This CDR3 has 13 amino acids. Trimming removed 5 bases from V and 2 bases from J, with 11 bases in between. The germline V gene has CDR1 SGHRS and CDR2 YFSETQ. CDR3 nucleotide sequence: TGCGCCAGCAGGGAGACAGTGACCTACGAGCAGTACTTC. It specifies CASRETVTYEQYF.

This clone appeared once. The chain carries TRBV7-2 and TRBJ1-1; tentative D call: TRBD1 (5 bases). Germline lookup yields CDR1 SGHTA and CDR2 FQGNSA. The germline V and J ends were trimmed by 8 bases and 0 bases, with 13 bases remaining between them. The CDR3 runs 14 residues. CDR3 residues: CASPRGIMNTEAFF. CDR3 nucleotide sequence: TGTGCCAGCCCACGGGGGATTATGAACACTGAAGCTTTCTTT.

This clone was seen a handful of times. The chain uses TRBV29-1 and TRBJ2-7; 7 nucleotides match TRBD1. Trimming cost V 7 bases and J 6 bases; bases outside gene matches: 12. Looked up from germline, CDR1 is SQVTM and CDR2 is ANQGSEA. The CDR3 totals 13 residues. As DNA, the CDR3 is TGCAGCGCCCAACAGGGGACCGTCTCCGAGCAGTACTTC. Translation: CSAQQGTVSEQYF.

The chain combines TRBV25-1 with TRBJ2-3, with D perhaps TRBD1 or TRBD2 (5 bases each). This CDR3 has 11 amino acids. Germline V lookup: CDR1 MGHDK, CDR2 SYGVNS. The germline V and J ends were trimmed by 5 bases and 6 bases, with 6 bases remaining between them. The CDR3 DNA is TGTGCCAGCAGTTGGGGGGATACGCAGTATTTT. As protein: CASSWGDTQYF.

The chain links TRBV11-3 to TRBJ1-1; the D gene is possibly TRBD1 (6 bases). This CDR3 has 11 amino acids. V lost 3 bases and J lost 11, with 10 bases in between. CDR1 is SGHNT, CDR2 YENEEA, per germline. CDR3 coding DNA: TGTGCCAGCAGCTTGCAGGGGATGGCTTTCTTT. Translation: CASSLQGMAFF. Complete variable domain (other parts from reference TRBV11-3 and TRBJ1-1): EAGVVQSPRYKIIEKKQPVAFWCNPISGHNTLYWYLQNLGQGPELLIRYENEEAVDDSQLPKDRFSAERLKGVDSTLKIQPAELGDSAVYLCASSLQGMAFFGQGTRLTVV.

The chain couples TRBV13 to TRBJ1-2; weak D call: TRBD1 (6 bases). The V and J ends lost 5 bases and 1 base respectively, with 20 bases between them. The germline V gene encodes CDR1 PRHDT and CDR2 FYEKMQ (reference sequence). CDR3 length: 17 residues. The CDR3: CASSQQGTPTINYGYTF. Here the CDR3 DNA reads TGTGCCAGCAGCCAGCAGGGGACACCGACAATTAACTATGGCTACACCTTC.